The 2 T cell receptor beta chains below come from one sample, sequenced in a study of neoadjuvant anti-PD-1 for oral cavity cancer. Method: immunoSEQ multiplex PCR; TCRdb's copy keeps in-frame clones and lacks some. This sample carries tens of thousands of clones, 65% to 85% of them seen once, and the ten largest clones take more than 3%. Source: PBMCs, taken before nivolumab (anti-PD-1) treatment. The receptors shown here come from a person aged 40 to 85 with oral cavity squamous cell carcinoma.

This clone has only one observation. The CDR3 spells CASSANTEAFF. CDR3 nucleotides: TGTGCCAGCAGCGCCAACACTGAAGCTTTCTTT. This chain links TRBV7-3 with TRBJ1-1; D unclear. Germline V CDR1 and CDR2: SGHTA, FQGTGA. Trimming took 5 bases from V and 2 from J, leaving 3 bases between them. The CDR3 sequence is 11 residues long. Filled out from reference TRBV7-3 and TRBJ1-1, the complete variable domain reads GAGVSQTPSNKVTEKGKYVELRCDPISGHTALYWYRQSLGQGPEFLIYFQGTGAADDSGLPNDRFFAVRPEGSVSTLKIQRTERGDSAVYLCASSANTEAFFGQGTRLTVV.

The V gene is TRBV18, the J gene TRBJ2-1; TRBD2 matches 7 bases. CDR1 is KGHSH, CDR2 LQKENI, per germline. V gave up 3 bases and J gave up 4 bases; unmatched junction bases: 12. CDR3 size: 17 residues. The CDR3 is CASSPKERAGIYNEQFF. The DNA for the CDR3 is TGTGCCAGCTCACCGAAAGAGCGAGCGGGGATATACAATGAGCAGTTCTTC.